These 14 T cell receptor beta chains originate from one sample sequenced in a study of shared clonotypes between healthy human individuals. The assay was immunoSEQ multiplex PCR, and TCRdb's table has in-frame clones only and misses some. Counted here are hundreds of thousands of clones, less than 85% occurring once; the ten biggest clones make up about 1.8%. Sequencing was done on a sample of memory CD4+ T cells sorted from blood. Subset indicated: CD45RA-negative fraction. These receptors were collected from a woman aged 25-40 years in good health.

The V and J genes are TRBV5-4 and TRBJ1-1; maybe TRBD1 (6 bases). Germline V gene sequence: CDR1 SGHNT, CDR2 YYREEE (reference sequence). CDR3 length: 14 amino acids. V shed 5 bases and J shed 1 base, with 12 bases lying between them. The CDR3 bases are TGTGCCAGCAGAATGGGGGCAGGGAACACTGAAGCTTTCTTT. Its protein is CASRMGAGNTEAFF.

CDR3 nucleotides: TGTGCCAGCAGCAATGAAGGGACAGGGGAAATTAGGGAGCAGCCCCAGCATTTT. Protein product: CASSNEGTGEIREQPQHF. V usage is TRBV21-1 and J usage is TRBJ1-5; TRBD1, as called in the table, went unchecked against the DNA. TRBV21-1 is assigned pseudogene status. The CDR3 has 18 amino acids.

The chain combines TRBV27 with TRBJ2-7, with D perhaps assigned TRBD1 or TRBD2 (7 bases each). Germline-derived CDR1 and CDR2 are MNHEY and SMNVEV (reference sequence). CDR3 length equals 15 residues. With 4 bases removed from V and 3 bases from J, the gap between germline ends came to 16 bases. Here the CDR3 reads CASSSRGGGIYEQYF. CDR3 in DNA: TGTGCCAGCAGTTCCAGGGGAGGGGGCATCTACGAGCAGTACTTC.

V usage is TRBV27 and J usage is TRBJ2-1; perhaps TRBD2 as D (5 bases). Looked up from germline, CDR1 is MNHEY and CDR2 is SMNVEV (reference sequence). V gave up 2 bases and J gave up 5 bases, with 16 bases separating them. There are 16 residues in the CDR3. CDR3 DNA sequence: TGTGCCAGCAGTTTAGGCTCTAGCTGGGCACACAATGAGCAGTTCTTC. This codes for CASSLGSSWAHNEQFF.

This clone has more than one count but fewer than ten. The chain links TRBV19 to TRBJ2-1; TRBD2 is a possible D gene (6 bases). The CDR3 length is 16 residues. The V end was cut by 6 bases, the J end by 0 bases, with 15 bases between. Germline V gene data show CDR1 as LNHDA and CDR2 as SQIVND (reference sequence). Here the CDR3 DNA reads TGTGCCAGTAGGGCTAGCGTTCAAAGCTCCTACAATGAGCAGTTCTTC. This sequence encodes CASRASVQSSYNEQFF.

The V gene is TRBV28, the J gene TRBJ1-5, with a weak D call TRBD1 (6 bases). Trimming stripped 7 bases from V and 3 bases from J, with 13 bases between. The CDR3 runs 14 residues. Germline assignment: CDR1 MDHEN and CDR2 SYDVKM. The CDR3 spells CASTITGINQPQHF. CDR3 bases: TGTGCCAGCACTATAACAGGGATCAATCAGCCCCAGCATTTT.

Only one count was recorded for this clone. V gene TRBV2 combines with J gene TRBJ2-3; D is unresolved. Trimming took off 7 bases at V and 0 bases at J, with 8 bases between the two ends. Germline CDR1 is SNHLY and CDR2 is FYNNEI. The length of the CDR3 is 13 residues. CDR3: CASKLTSTDTQYF. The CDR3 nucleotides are TGTGCCAGCAAACTAACTAGCACAGATACGCAGTATTTT.

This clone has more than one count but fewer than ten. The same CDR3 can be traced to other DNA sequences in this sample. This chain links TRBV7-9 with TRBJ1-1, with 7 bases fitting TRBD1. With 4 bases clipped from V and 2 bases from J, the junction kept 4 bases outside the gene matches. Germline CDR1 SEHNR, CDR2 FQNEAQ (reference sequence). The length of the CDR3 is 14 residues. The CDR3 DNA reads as TGTGCCAGCAGCTCGGGACAGCTCAACACTGAAGCTTTCTTT. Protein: CASSSGQLNTEAFF.

CDR3 sequence (DNA): TGTGCCAGCTCACCACCGTCCCCTCCTCTTGCCTATACGCAGTATTTT. Its translation is CASSPPSPPLAYTQYF. The genes are TRBV18 and TRBJ2-3; D not resolved. There are 16 residues in the CDR3. The V gene's germline CDR1 is KGHSH and CDR2 LQKENI. Trimming pared 0 bases from V and 7 bases from J, leaving 17 bases between.

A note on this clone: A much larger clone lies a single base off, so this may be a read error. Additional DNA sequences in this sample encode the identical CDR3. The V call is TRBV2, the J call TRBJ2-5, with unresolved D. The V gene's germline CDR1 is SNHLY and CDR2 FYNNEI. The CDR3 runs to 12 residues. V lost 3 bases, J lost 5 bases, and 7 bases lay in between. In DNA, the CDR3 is TGTGCCAGCAGTGAGCGGCGGGAGACCCAGTACTTC. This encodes CASSERRETQYF.

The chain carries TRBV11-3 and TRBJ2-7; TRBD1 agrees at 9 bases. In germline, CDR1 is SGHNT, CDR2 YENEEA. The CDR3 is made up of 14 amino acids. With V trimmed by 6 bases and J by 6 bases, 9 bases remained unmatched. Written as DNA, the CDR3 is TGTGCCAGCAGTTTACAGGGGGCAAGTAGCGAGCAGTACTTC. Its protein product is CASSLQGASSEQYF.

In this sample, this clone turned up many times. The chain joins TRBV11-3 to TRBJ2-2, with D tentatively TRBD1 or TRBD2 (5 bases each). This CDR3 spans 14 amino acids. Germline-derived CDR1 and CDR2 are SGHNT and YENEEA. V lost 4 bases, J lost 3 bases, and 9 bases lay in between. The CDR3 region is CASSSQGDTGELFF. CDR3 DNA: TGTGCCAGCAGCTCCCAGGGAGACACCGGGGAGCTGTTTTTT.

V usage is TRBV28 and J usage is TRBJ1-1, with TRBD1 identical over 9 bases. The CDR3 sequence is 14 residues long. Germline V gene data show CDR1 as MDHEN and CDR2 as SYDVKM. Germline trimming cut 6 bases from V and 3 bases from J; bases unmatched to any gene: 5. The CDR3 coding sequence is TGTGCCAGCAGACCAAACAGGGGGCACACTGAAGCTTTCTTT. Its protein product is CASRPNRGHTEAFF.

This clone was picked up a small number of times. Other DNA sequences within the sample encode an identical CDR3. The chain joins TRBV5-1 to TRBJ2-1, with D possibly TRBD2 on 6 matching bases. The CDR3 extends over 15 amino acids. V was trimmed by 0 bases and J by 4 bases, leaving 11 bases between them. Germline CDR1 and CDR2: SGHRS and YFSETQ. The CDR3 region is CASSLASGAYNEQFF. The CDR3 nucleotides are TGCGCCAGCAGCTTGGCGTCGGGAGCTTACAATGAGCAGTTCTTC.